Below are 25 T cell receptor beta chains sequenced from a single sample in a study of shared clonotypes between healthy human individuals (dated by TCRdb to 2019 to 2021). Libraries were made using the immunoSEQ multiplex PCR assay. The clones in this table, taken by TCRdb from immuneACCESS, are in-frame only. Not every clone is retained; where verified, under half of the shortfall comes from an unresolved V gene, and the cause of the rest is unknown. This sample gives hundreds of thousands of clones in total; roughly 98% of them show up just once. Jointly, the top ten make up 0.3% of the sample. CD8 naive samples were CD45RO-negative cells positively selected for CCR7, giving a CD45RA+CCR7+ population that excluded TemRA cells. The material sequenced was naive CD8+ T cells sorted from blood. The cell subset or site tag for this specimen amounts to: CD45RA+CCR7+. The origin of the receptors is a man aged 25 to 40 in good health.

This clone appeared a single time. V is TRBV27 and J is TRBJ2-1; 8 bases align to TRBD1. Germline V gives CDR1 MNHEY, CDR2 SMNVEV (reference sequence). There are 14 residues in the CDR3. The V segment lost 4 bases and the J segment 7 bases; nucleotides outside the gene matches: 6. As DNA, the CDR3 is TGTGCCAGCAGTTGGGCGACAGGGGTTAATGAGCAGTTCTTC. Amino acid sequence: CASSWATGVNEQFF.

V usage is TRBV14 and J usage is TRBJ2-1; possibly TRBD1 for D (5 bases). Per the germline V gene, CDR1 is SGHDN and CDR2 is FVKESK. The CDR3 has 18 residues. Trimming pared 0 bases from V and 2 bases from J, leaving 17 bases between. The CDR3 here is CASSQDLKGLGTYNEQFF. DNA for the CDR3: TGTGCCAGCAGCCAAGATCTCAAGGGGCTAGGGACCTACAATGAGCAGTTCTTC.

The CDR3 region has the DNA TGTGCCAGCAGTCCAGGGGCCAACACTGAAGCTTTCTTT. Its translation is CASSPGANTEAFF. The rearrangement joins TRBV27 to TRBJ1-1, with a possible D match to TRBD1 (6 bases). Germline CDR1 and CDR2: MNHEY and SMNVEV (reference sequence). The CDR3 is 13 residues long. The V gene lost 5 bases and the J gene lost 2 bases, with 9 bases spanning the gap.

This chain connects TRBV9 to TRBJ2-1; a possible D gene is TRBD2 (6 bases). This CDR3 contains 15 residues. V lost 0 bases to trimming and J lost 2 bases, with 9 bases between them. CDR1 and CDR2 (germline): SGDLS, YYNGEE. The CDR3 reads CASSVGEAPYNEQFF. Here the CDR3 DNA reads TGTGCCAGCAGCGTAGGGGAGGCCCCCTACAATGAGCAGTTCTTC.

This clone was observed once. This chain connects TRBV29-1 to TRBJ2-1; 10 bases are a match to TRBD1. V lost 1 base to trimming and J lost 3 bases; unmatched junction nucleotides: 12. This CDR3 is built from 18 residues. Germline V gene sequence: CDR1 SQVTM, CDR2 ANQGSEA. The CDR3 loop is CSVEGPGQGRSYYNEQFF. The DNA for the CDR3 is TGCAGCGTTGAAGGTCCGGGACAGGGGCGCTCCTACTACAATGAGCAGTTCTTC.

The CDR3 DNA reads as TGTGCCAGCAGTTTATTCCGGGAGTCGCTCCGCGAGCAGTACTTC. Encoded protein: CASSLFRESLREQYF. The chain employs TRBV27 and TRBJ2-7, with D possibly TRBD2 on 6 matching bases. V lost 1 base, J lost 6 bases, and 16 bases lay in between. The germline V gene encodes CDR1 MNHEY and CDR2 SMNVEV (reference sequence). This CDR3 contains 15 residues.

CDR3 nucleotide sequence: TGTGCCAGCAGCCAAGAGGGCAGCGAGCAGTACTTC. Protein sequence: CASSQEGSEQYF. This chain uses TRBV4-2 with TRBJ2-7, with D unclear. Trimming removed 0 bases from V and 6 bases from J, with 6 bases in between. This CDR3 comprises 12 residues. Germline CDR1 is LGHNA and CDR2 is YNFKEQ.

CDR3 sequence (DNA): TGTGCCAGCAGCACCAAATCGACAGGGGTGGGAGGCTACACCTTC. Protein sequence: CASSTKSTGVGGYTF. This sequence joins TRBV21-1 and TRBJ1-2; the D call of TRBD1 is as the table states it, not checked on the DNA. TRBV21-1 is tagged as a pseudogene. This CDR3 has 15 amino acids.

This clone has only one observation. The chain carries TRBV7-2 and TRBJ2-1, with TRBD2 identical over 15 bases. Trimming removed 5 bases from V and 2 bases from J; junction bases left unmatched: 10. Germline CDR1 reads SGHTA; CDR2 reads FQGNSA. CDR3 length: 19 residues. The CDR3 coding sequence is TGTGCCAGCAGCGGATGGACTAGCGGGAGGGCCGGTCCCTACAATGAGCAGTTCTTC. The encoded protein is CASSGWTSGRAGPYNEQFF. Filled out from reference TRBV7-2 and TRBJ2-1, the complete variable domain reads GAGVSQSPSNKVTEKGKDVELRCDPISGHTALYWYRQSLGQGLEFLIYFQGNSAPDKSGLPSDRFSAERTGGSVSTLTIQRTQQEDSAVYLCASSGWTSGRAGPYNEQFFGPGTRLTVL.

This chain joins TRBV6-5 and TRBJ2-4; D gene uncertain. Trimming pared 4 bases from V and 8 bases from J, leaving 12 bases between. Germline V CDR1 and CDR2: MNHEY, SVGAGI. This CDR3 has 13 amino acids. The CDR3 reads CASSFLSGDIQYF. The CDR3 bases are TGTGCCAGCAGTTTCCTCTCCGGCGACATTCAGTACTTC.

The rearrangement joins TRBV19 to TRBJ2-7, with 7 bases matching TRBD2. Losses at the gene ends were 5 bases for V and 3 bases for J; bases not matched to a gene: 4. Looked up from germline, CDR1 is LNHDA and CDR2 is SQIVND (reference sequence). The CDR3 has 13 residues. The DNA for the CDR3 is TGTGCCAGTAGTTTTGGGGACTACTACGAGCAGTACTTC. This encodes CASSFGDYYEQYF.

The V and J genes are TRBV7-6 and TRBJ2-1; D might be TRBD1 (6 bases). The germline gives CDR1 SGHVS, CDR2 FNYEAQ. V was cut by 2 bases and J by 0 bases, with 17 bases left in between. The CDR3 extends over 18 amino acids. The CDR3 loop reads CASSLQTRTASSYNEQFF. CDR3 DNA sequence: TGTGCCAGCAGCTTACAAACTAGGACAGCCAGCTCCTACAATGAGCAGTTCTTC.

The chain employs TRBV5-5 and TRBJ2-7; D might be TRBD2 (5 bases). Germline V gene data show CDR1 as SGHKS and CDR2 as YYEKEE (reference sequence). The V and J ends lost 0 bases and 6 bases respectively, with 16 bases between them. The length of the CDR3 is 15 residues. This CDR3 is CASSLVREGPPEQYF. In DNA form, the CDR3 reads TGTGCCAGCAGCTTGGTGCGAGAGGGCCCACCCGAGCAGTACTTC.

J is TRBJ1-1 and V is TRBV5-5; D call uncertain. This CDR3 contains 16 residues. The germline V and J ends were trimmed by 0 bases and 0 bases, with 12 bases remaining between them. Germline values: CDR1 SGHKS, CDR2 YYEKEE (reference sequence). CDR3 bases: TGTGCCAGCAGCTTGGCCTGGGGAGTAATGAACACTGAAGCTTTCTTT. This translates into CASSLAWGVMNTEAFF. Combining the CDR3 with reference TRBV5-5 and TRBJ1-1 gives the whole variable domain DAGVTQSPTHLIKTRGQQVTLRCSPISGHKSVSWYQQVLGQGPQFIFQYYEKEERGRGNFPDRFSARQFPNYSSELNVNALLLGDSALYLCASSLAWGVMNTEAFFGQGTRLTVV.

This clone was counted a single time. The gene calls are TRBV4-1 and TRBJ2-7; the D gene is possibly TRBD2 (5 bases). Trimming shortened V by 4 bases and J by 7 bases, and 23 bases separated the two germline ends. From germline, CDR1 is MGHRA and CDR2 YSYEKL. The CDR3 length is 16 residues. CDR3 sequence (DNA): TGCGCCAGCAGCCTTGGTCACGATGGAGGATCATGGGAGCAGTACTTC. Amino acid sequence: CASSLGHDGGSWEQYF.

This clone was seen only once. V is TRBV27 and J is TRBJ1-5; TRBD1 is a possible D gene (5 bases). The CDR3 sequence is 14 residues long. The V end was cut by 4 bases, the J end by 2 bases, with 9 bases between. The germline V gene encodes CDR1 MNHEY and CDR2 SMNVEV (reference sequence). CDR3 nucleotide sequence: TGTGCCAGCAGTTCGATGGGGGGCAATCAGCCCCAGCATTTT. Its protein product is CASSSMGGNQPQHF.

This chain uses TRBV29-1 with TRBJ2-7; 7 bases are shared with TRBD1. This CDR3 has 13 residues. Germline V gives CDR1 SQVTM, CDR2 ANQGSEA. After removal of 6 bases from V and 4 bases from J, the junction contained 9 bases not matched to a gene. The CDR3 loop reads CSVTPQQGYEQYF. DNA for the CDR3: TGCAGCGTCACCCCCCAACAGGGGTACGAGCAGTACTTC.

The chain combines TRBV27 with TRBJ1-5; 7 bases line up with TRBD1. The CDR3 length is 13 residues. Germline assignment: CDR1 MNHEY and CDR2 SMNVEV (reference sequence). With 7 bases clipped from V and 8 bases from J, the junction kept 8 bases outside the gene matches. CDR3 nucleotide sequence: TGTGCCAGCAAAGGACAGGTTGATGAGCCCCAGCATTTT. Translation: CASKGQVDEPQHF.

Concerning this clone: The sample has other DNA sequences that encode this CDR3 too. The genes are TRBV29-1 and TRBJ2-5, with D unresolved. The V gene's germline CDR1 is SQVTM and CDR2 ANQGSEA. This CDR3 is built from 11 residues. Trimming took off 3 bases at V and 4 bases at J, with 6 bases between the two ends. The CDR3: CSVEFGETQYF. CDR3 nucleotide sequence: TGCAGCGTTGAGTTCGGAGAGACCCAGTACTTC.

The CDR3 nucleotides are TGTGCCAGCAGCCTTGGACTAGCTCGGTCAAATGAGCAGTTCTTC. It encodes CASSLGLARSNEQFF. J is TRBJ2-1 and V is TRBV9; the match to TRBD2 covers 8 bases. CDR3 length: 15 residues. V lost 4 bases and J lost 7; bases outside the gene matches: 10. CDR1 and CDR2 from the germline V gene are SGDLS and YYNGEE.

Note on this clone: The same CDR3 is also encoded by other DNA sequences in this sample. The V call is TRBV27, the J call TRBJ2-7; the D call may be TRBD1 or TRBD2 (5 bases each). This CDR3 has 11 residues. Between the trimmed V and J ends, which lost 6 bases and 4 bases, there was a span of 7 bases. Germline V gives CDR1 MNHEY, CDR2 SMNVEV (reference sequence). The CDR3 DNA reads TGTGCCAGCAGGGGGACGTACGAGCAGTACTTC. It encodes CASRGTYEQYF.

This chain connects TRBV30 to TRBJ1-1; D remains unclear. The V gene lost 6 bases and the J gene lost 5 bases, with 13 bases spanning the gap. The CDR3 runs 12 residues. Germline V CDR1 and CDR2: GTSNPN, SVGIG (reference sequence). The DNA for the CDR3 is TGTGCCTGTGTCGTGGCCGGGACTGAAGCTTTCTTT. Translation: CACVVAGTEAFF.

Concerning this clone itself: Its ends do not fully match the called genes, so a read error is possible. The CDR3 region is CASSEGTPF. CDR3 in DNA: TGTGCCAGCAGTGAAGGTACACCCTTC. V gene TRBV6-1 combines with J gene TRBJ1-2; D gene unclear. The germline V gene encodes CDR1 MNHNS and CDR2 SASEGT. This CDR3 spans 9 amino acids.

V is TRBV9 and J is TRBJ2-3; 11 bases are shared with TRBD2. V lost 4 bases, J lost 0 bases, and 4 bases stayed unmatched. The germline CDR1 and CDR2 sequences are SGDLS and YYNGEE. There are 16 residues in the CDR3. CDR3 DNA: TGTGCCAGCAGCCCGCGGACTAGCGGGAGCACAGATACGCAGTATTTT. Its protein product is CASSPRTSGSTDTQYF.

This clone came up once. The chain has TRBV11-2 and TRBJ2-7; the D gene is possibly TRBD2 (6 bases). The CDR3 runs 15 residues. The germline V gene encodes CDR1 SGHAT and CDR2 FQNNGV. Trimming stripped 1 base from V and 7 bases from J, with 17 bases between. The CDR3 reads CASSLAGSRGTEQYF. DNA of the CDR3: TGTGCCAGCAGCTTAGCCGGGTCCCGCGGGACTGAGCAGTACTTC.